The 9 T cell receptor beta chains in this list originate from one sample, sequenced in a study of T cell changes during pregnancy in multiple sclerosis. Sequenced by immunoSEQ multiplex PCR; TCRdb stores in-frame clones only, minus some. This table holds about 93,000 clones, approximately 90% found once. This specimen consisted of peripheral blood, obtained before pregnancy. These receptors were obtained from a female donor with multiple sclerosis, enrolled in a pregnancy study.

The chain links TRBV19 to TRBJ2-1; TRBD2 agrees at 15 bases. From germline, CDR1 is LNHDA and CDR2 SQIVND (reference sequence). CDR3 length equals 17 residues. Trimming took 4 bases from V and 3 from J; bases not matched to a gene: 4. CDR3 sequence reads: CASSTGLAGGGYNEQFF. The CDR3 coding sequence is TGTGCCAGTAGTACGGGACTAGCGGGGGGCGGCTACAATGAGCAGTTCTTC.

This rearrangement joins TRBV5-8 to TRBJ2-3; 10 nucleotides align to TRBD2. Germline assignment: CDR1 SGHTS and CDR2 YDEGEE. CDR3 length: 16 residues. V trimming: 0 bases; J trimming: 1 base; junction bases outside the gene matches: 2. The CDR3 protein is CASSLGTSGGTDTQYF. As DNA, the CDR3 is TGTGCCAGCAGCTTGGGGACTAGCGGTGGCACAGATACGCAGTATTTT.

The V gene is TRBV15, the J gene TRBJ1-4; D remains unclear. Trimming cost V 1 base and J 8 bases, with 8 bases left between them. The germline V gene encodes CDR1 LNHNV and CDR2 YYDKDF (reference sequence). The CDR3 runs to 13 residues. CDR3 sequence: CATSRASEEKLFF. In DNA, the CDR3 is TGTGCCACCAGCAGAGCCTCGGAGGAAAAACTGTTTTTT.

In its sample, this clone is large (0.1 to 1%). V usage is TRBV27 and J usage is TRBJ1-2; maybe TRBD1 (6 bases). Germline V gene sequence: CDR1 MNHEY, CDR2 SMNVEV (reference sequence). Trimming took 6 bases from V and 2 from J, leaving 19 bases between them. CDR3 length equals 16 residues. The CDR3 sequence: CASSYRFLRGNYGYTF. The CDR3 DNA reads as TGTGCCAGCAGCTACAGGTTCCTCAGGGGAAACTATGGCTACACCTTC.

CDR3 loop: CASSQQLAANTGELFF. CDR3 nucleotides: TGTGCCAGCAGTCAACAGTTAGCGGCGAACACCGGGGAGCTGTTTTTT. The chain combines TRBV28 with TRBJ2-2, with D possibly matching TRBD2 (6 bases). The CDR3 has 16 amino acids. V was pared by 5 bases and J by 0 bases, with 13 bases between. From germline, CDR1 is MDHEN and CDR2 SYDVKM.

This rearrangement joins TRBV5-1 to TRBJ2-6, with a possible D match to TRBD2 (6 bases). Germline V lookup: CDR1 SGHRS, CDR2 YFSETQ. Between the trimmed V and J ends, which lost 2 bases and 0 bases, there was a span of 9 bases. The CDR3 sequence is 16 residues long. CDR3 sequence: CASSFGLTSGANVLTF. CDR3 in DNA: TGCGCCAGCAGCTTTGGACTAACCTCTGGGGCCAACGTCCTGACTTTC.

The V gene is TRBV11-2, the J gene TRBJ1-1, with D perhaps matching TRBD1 (5 bases). The CDR3 is 13 residues long. Germline V gene data show CDR1 as SGHAT and CDR2 as FQNNGV. V lost 8 bases to trimming and J lost 0 bases, with 10 bases between them. This CDR3 is CASYGGMNTEAFF. CDR3 DNA sequence: TGTGCCAGCTATGGGGGGATGAACACTGAAGCTTTCTTT. The complete variable domain, with remaining parts taken from reference TRBV11-2 and TRBJ1-1, reads EAGVAQSPRYKIIEKRQSVAFWCNPISGHATLYWYQQILGQGPKLLIQFQNNGVVDDSQLPKDRFSAERLKGVDSTLKIQPAKLEDSAVYLCASYGGMNTEAFFGQGTRLTVV.

V is TRBV5-1 and J is TRBJ2-3; 11 positions match TRBD2. J gave up 1 base and V 8 bases, and 9 bases lay outside the gene matches. This CDR3 contains 16 residues. Germline CDR1 and CDR2: SGHRS and YFSETQ. Here the CDR3 DNA reads TGCGCCAGTAAACCGGGGACTAGCGGTGGCACAGATACGCAGTATTTT. Encoded protein: CASKPGTSGGTDTQYF. Variable domain in full (rest from reference TRBV5-1 and TRBJ2-3): KAGVTQTPRYLIKTRGQQVTLSCSPISGHRSVSWYQQTPGQGLQFLFEYFSETQRNKGNFPGRFSGRQFSNSRSEMNVSTLELGDSALYLCASKPGTSGGTDTQYFGPGTRLTVL.

The chain joins TRBV5-1 to TRBJ1-3, with 7 bases that match TRBD1. Per germline, CDR1 SGHRS and CDR2 YFSETQ. This CDR3 has 16 residues. With V trimmed by 0 bases and J by 0 bases, 3 bases remained unmatched. The CDR3 sequence is CASSLGRGSSGNTIYF. The CDR3, as DNA: TGCGCCAGCAGCTTGGGCAGGGGGAGCTCTGGAAACACCATATATTTT.